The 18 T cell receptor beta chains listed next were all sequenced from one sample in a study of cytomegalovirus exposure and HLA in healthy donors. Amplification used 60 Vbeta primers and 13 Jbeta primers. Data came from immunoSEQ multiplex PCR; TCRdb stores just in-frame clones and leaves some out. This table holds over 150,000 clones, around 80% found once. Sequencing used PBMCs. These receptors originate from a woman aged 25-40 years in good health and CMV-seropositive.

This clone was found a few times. In DNA, the CDR3 is TGTGCCAGCAGCTTCCTAGCGGGAGTAAGGAATGAGCAGTTCTTC. The encoded protein is CASSFLAGVRNEQFF. This chain joins TRBV7-3 and TRBJ2-1; TRBD2 agrees at 10 bases. From germline, CDR1 is SGHTA and CDR2 FQGTGA. The CDR3 has 15 residues. After removal of 3 bases from V and 7 bases from J, the junction contained 6 bases not matched to a gene.

In DNA, the CDR3 is TGTGCCTGGAGAACTAGGGGGTCCAGAAACACCATATATTTT. This translates into CAWRTRGSRNTIYF. This chain connects TRBV30 to TRBJ1-3; weak D call: TRBD1 (6 bases). The V and J ends lost 3 bases and 5 bases respectively, with 14 bases between them. Germline V gives CDR1 GTSNPN, CDR2 SVGIG (reference sequence). This CDR3 is 14 amino acids long.

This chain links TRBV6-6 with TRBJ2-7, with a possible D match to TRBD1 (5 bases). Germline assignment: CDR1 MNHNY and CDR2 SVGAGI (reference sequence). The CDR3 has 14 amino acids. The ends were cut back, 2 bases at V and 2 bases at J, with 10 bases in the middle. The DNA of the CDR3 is TGTGCCAGCAGTTACGCTGACAGTACCTACGAGCAGTACTTC. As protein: CASSYADSTYEQYF.

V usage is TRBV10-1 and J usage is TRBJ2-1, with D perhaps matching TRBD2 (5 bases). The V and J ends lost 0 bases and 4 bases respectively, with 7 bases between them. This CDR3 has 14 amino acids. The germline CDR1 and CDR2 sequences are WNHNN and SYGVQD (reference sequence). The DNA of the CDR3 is TGCGCCAGCAGTGAGTCGACGGGGTACAATGAGCAGTTCTTC. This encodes CASSESTGYNEQFF.

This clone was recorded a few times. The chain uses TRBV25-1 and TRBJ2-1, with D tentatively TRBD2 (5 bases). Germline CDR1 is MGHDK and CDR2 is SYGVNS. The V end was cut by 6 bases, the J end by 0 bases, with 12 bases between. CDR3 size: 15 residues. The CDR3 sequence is CASRSAESSYNEQFF. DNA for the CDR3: TGTGCCAGCAGGTCAGCGGAGAGCTCCTACAATGAGCAGTTCTTC.

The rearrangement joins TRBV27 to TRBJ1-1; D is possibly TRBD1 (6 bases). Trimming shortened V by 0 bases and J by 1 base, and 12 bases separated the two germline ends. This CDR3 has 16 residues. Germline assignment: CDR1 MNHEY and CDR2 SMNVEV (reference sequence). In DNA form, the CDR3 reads TGTGCCAGCAGTTTATCGGGGGACATTAGGAACACTGAAGCTTTCTTT. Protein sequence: CASSLSGDIRNTEAFF.

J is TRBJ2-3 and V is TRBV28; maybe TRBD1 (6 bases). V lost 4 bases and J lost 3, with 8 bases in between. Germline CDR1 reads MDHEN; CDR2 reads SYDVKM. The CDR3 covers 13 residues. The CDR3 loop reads CASSSQGTDTQYF. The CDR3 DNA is TGTGCCAGCAGTTCTCAGGGGACAGATACGCAGTATTTT.

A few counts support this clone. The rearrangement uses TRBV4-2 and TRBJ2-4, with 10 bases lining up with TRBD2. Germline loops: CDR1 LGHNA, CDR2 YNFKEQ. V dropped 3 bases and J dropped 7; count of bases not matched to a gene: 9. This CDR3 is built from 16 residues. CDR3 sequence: CASSHEMTSGRNIQYF. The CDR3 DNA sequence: TGTGCCAGCAGCCATGAAATGACTAGCGGGCGTAACATTCAGTACTTC.

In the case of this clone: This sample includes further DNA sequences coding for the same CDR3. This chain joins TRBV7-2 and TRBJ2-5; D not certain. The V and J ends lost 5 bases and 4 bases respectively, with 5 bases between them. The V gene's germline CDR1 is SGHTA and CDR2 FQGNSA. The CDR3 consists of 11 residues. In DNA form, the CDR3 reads TGTGCCAGCAGCCCCGGAGAGACCCAGTACTTC. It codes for CASSPGETQYF. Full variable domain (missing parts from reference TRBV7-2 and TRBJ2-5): GAGVSQSPSNKVTEKGKDVELRCDPISGHTALYWYRQSLGQGLEFLIYFQGNSAPDKSGLPSDRFSAERTGGSVSTLTIQRTQQEDSAVYLCASSPGETQYFGPGTRLLVL.

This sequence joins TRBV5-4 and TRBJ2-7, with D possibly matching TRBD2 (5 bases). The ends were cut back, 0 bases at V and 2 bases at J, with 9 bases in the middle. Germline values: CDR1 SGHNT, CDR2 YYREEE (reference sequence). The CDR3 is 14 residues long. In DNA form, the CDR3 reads TGTGCCAGCAGCTTGGCCGGGGATACCTACGAGCAGTACTTC. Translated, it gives CASSLAGDTYEQYF.

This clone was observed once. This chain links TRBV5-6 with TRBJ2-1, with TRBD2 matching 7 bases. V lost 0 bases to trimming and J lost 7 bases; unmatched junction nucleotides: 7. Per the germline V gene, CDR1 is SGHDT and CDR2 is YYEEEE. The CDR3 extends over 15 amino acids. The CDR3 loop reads CASSLGRESRNEQFF. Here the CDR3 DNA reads TGTGCCAGCAGCTTGGGGCGGGAGAGTCGGAATGAGCAGTTCTTC.

The CDR3 DNA reads as TGTGCCAGCAGCTCTTCATCCGGGACAGGGGAAGGCTACACCTTC. Protein product: CASSSSSGTGEGYTF. V usage is TRBV7-2 and J usage is TRBJ1-2, with 10 nucleotides matching TRBD1. Trimming at V came to 4 bases and at J to 8 bases, leaving 10 bases not matched to a gene. The CDR3 is 15 amino acids. The germline V gene encodes CDR1 SGHTA and CDR2 FQGNSA. Based on the CDR3 plus reference TRBV7-2 and TRBJ1-2, the full variable domain is GAGVSQSPSNKVTEKGKDVELRCDPISGHTALYWYRQSLGQGLEFLIYFQGNSAPDKSGLPSDRFSAERTGGSVSTLTIQRTQQEDSAVYLCASSSSSGTGEGYTFGSGTRLTVV.

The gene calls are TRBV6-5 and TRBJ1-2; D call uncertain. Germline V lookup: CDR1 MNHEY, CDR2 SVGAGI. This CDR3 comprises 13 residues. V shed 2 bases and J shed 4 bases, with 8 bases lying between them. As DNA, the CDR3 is TGTGCCAGCAGTTACGTCCGAGCCTATGGCTACACCTTC. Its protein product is CASSYVRAYGYTF.

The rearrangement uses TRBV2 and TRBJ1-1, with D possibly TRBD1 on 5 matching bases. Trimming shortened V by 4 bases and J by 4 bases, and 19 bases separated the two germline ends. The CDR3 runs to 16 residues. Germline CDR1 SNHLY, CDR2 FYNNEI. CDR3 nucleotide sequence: TGTGCCAGCAGTGTCGTTTGGGGGGTAGCGGGCACTGAAGCTTTCTTT. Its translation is CASSVVWGVAGTEAFF.

The CDR3 loop reads CASSLSSGSADTQYF. The CDR3 nucleotides are TGCGCCAGCAGCTTGTCTAGCGGGAGCGCAGATACGCAGTATTTT. The chain joins TRBV5-1 to TRBJ2-3; 10 bases align to TRBD2. The CDR3 covers 15 residues. Germline V gives CDR1 SGHRS, CDR2 YFSETQ. With 1 base clipped from V and 4 bases from J, the junction kept 3 bases outside the gene matches.

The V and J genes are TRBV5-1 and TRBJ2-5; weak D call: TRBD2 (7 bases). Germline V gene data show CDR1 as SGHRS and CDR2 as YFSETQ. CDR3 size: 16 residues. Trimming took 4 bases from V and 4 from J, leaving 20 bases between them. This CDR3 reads CASSGGEGGRTETQYF. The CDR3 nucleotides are TGCGCCAGCAGCGGTGGGGAGGGGGGACGGACAGAGACCCAGTACTTC.

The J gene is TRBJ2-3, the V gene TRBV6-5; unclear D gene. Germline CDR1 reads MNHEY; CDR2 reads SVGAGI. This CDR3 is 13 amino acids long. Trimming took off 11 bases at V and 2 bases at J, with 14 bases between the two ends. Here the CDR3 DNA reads TGTGCCGCCGAGGCCAGAAACACAGATACGCAGTATTTT. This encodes CAAEARNTDTQYF.

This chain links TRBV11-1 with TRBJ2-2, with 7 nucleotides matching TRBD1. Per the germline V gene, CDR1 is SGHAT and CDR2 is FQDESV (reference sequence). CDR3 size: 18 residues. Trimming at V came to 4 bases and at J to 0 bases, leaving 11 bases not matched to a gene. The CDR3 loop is CASSSHSQGRPNTGELFF. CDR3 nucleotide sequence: TGTGCCAGCAGCTCGCACTCACAGGGGAGACCGAACACCGGGGAGCTGTTTTTT.